The 6 T cell receptor beta chains listed next were all sequenced from one sample in a study of T cell responses to AZD1222 COVID-19 vaccine. Some clones are missing from TCRdb's copy, which holds only in-frame ones; the method was immunoSEQ multiplex PCR. The repertoire holds about 100,000 clones, with just under 90% as singletons. Material: peripheral blood, obtained on day 0 of AZD1222 vaccination. All receptors come from an adult in good health.

V gene TRBV6-4 combines with J gene TRBJ2-7; tentatively, D is TRBD2 (5 bases). The germline V gene encodes CDR1 MRHNA and CDR2 SNTAGT. The CDR3 contains 15 residues. Trimming cost V 2 bases and J 3 bases, with 14 bases left between them. The CDR3, as DNA: TGTGCCAGCAGTGACAGAGGCAGGAGGTACTACGAGCAGTACTTC. This sequence encodes CASSDRGRRYYEQYF.

The rearrangement links TRBV28 to TRBJ2-7; 10 bases align to TRBD2. This CDR3 has 12 residues. CDR1 is MDHEN and CDR2 is SYDVKM in the germline V gene. J was trimmed by 6 bases and V by 8 bases; bases with no gene match: 4. CDR3: CASFERGGEQYF. Here the CDR3 DNA reads TGTGCCAGCTTCGAGCGGGGGGGCGAGCAGTACTTC.

This chain uses TRBV12-3 or TRBV12-4 with TRBJ1-2; no clear D. V lost 2 bases to trimming and J lost 4 bases, with 8 bases between them. The CDR3 is 13 residues long. DNA for the CDR3: TGTGCCAGCAGTTTACGGACTTCCTATGGCTACACCTTC. Encoded protein: CASSLRTSYGYTF.

J is TRBJ1-3 and V is TRBV9; weak D call: TRBD1 (5 bases). The germline CDR1 and CDR2 sequences are SGDLS and YYNGEE. V lost 4 bases, J lost 0 bases, and 14 bases lay in between. The CDR3 contains 16 residues. CDR3 in amino acids: CASSRGDGSSGNTIYF. CDR3 bases: TGTGCCAGCAGCCGGGGGGACGGTAGCTCTGGAAACACCATATATTTT.

The J gene is TRBJ1-1, the V gene TRBV19, with a weak D call TRBD1 (5 bases). The V gene's germline CDR1 is LNHDA and CDR2 SQIVND (reference sequence). The CDR3 length is 15 residues. V was pared by 2 bases and J by 1 base, with 11 bases between. The CDR3 here is CASSIQGGGNTEAFF. The CDR3 DNA reads as TGTGCCAGTAGTATACAGGGTGGAGGGAACACTGAAGCTTTCTTT.

This chain joins TRBV3-1 (or the pseudogene TRBV3-2) and TRBJ1-4, with 7 nucleotides matching TRBD1. J lost 3 bases, V lost 4 bases, and 2 bases had no gene match. The CDR3 spans 14 residues. From germline, CDR1 is LGHDT and CDR2 YNNKEL (reference sequence). This CDR3 is CASSRTGPNEKLFF. In DNA, the CDR3 is TGTGCCAGCAGCCGGACAGGCCCTAATGAAAAACTGTTTTTT.